Detailed here is one TCR beta chain. The target of this receptor is not known. No base qualities exist here, and no much larger clone lies one base off it. These data come from a study of T cell responses to AZD1222 COVID-19 vaccine (dated by TCRdb to the early 2020s). About the investigation overall: Because spike-specific TCR depth and breadth did not differ between the two schedules, AZD1222 recipients who got a second dose at roughly 4 weeks were pooled with those who got a second dose at roughly 12 weeks. TCR sequencing was performed for roughly 250 trial participants, of whom around 210 were given two doses of AZD1222 and around 25 were given two doses of MenACWY control vaccine. Trial participants were enrolled into age subgroups of 18-55, 56-69 and 70-plus years, which contained approximately 150, 28 and 58 TCR-sequenced participants, respectively.

Paper-wide results and their limitations: Reportedly, close to half of the unique spike-specific TCRs recognized epitopes lying outside the regions that are mutated in the B.1.351 and B.1.1.7 variants. Vaccine-associated CD4 TCRs spanned the whole spike protein, with dominant responses in regions 160-218 and 743-854. In the small 56-69-year group, the increase in depth fell short of significance, most likely because of low power. After two AZD1222 doses, spike-specific TCR breadth and depth were significantly higher than at day 0 and than in MenACWY recipients. Because no day 14 peak-response samples were available, the repertoires could be characterized only after the peak T cell response. Conclusions about previously exposed vaccinees are limited, since just five to seven AZD1222 recipients were seropositive for SARS-CoV-2 at baseline. Most participants were white British and females outnumbered males, and the authors suggested that clonal diversity may have been underestimated.

Per the publication, the time point label means: baseline before first vaccination. Samples from vaccinated people were obtained from the UK trials COV001 and COV002, which included a single-blind randomized controlled phase 2/3 trial of AZD1222 (ChAdOx1 nCoV-19) in healthy adults. For TCRbeta chain sequencing, PBMC samples from trial participants were taken at day 0 and at day 28 after the second dose. The CDR3 regions of human TCRbeta chains were subjected to immunosequencing. The source study handled its data this way. TCRs in the repertoires were compared against a reference library of SARS-CoV-2-specific TCRs that had been generated with the MIRA antigen-specificity platform. Breadth meant the fraction of unique TCRs that were SARS-CoV-2-associated, whereas depth meant the fraction of total T cells that were SARS-CoV-2-associated. Using the MIRA data, every spike-specific TCR was mapped to the spike region that the TCR reacted to and assigned to either a CD4 or a CD8 class. Log10-transformed breadth and depth values were compared by one-way ANOVA with Sidak's multiple comparisons tests. TCRdb mirrors the immuneACCESS table, restricted to in-frame sequences. Some clones are absent from its copies; in checked studies, under half trace to an unresolved V gene, and the reason for the others is unknown. V and J calls and clone size come straight from that table; D and trimming were deduced from the DNA. Within this sample are 150,000 to 200,000 clones, with 70% to 90% of them counted one time only. Approximately 1.6% of the sample goes to the ten largest clones.

The sequences come from peripheral blood, collected on day 0 of AZD1222 vaccination. This receptor was taken from an adult in good health.

Here the CDR3 is given as CASTRLITGELFF. The nucleotide sequence reads TGTGCCAGCACGCGCTTAATCACCGGGGAGCTGTTTTTT. The sequence is built from TRBV9 and TRBJ2-2, with no confidently assigned D gene. V is reduced by 6 bases and J by 4 bases, leaving a spacing of 10 bases between them. The germline V gene encodes CDR1 SGDLS and CDR2 YYNGEE. The CDR3 starts with the cysteine, ends with the phenylalanine, and has 13 residues. The retained sequence is limited to the CDR3, 39 bases, with the frame set at the first base.